The 22 T cell receptor beta chains given below trace back to one sample, sequenced in a study of blood T cells in healthy people across ages. Through a sample-barcoded 5' primer and a J-beta primer mix, a second PCR was run for about 6 to 12 cycles. Using its own MiXCR run on the 5' RACE reads, TCRdb lists one record per CDR3 protein. The sample yields over a million distinct CDR3 sequences, around 40% seen once. The specimen sequenced was blood. The receptors stem from a woman between 18 and 30 years old in good health.

The rearrangement uses TRBV7-3 and TRBJ2-1, with TRBD2 matching 11 bases. The CDR3 covers 15 residues. J gave up 7 bases and V 5 bases, and 7 bases lay outside the gene matches. CDR1 and CDR2 (germline): SGHTA, FQGTGA. The CDR3 region is CASSPTSGRWNEQFF. CDR3 coding DNA: TGTGCCAGCAGCCCTACTAGCGGGAGATGGAATGAGCAGTTCTTC.

The V call is TRBV7-9, the J call TRBJ2-7, with D possibly being TRBD2 (5 bases). Deletions cut 5 bases from V and 3 bases from J, with 20 bases between. The germline CDR1 and CDR2 sequences are SEHNR and FQNEAQ (reference sequence). The CDR3 runs 16 residues. The CDR3 DNA reads TGTGCCAGCAGCGCAGACGAGGAGGCGCGTCGCTACGAGCAGTACTTC. Protein product: CASSADEEARRYEQYF.

This clonotype was seen only a few times. This chain links TRBV14 with TRBJ2-5; D may be TRBD2 (7 bases). From germline, CDR1 is SGHDN and CDR2 FVKESK. The CDR3 loop spans 17 amino acids. V lost 4 bases, J lost 2 bases, and 20 bases lay in between. CDR3 protein: CASSPLRGGILQETQYF. The CDR3 coding sequence is TGTGCCAGCAGCCCGCTAAGGGGGGGGATACTTCAAGAGACCCAGTACTTC.

The gene calls are TRBV27 and TRBJ2-1; D not certain. Germline V lookup: CDR1 MNHEY, CDR2 SMNVEV (reference sequence). The CDR3 contains 16 residues. Trimming removed 2 bases at V and 0 bases at J, with 11 bases between. The CDR3 nucleotides are TGTGCCAGCAGTTTAATGCTCCGAAGCTCCTACAATGAGCAGTTCTTC. Its protein is CASSLMLRSSYNEQFF.

The CDR3 nucleotides read TGCGCCAGCAGCCAGACAGGGGGCCCGAACACTGAAGCTTTCTTT. It specifies CASSQTGGPNTEAFF. The V call is TRBV4-1, the J call TRBJ1-1, with 10 bases aligning to TRBD1. Per germline, CDR1 MGHRA and CDR2 YSYEKL. This CDR3 region has 15 residues. V lost 3 bases to trimming and J lost 1 base; unmatched junction nucleotides: 2.

This clonotype appeared a few times. The chain employs TRBV9 and TRBJ2-7; D might be TRBD1 or TRBD2, each matching 5 bases. In germline, CDR1 is SGDLS, CDR2 YYNGEE. Trimming stripped 4 bases from V and 2 bases from J, with 13 bases between. This CDR3 spans 14 amino acids. Here the CDR3 DNA reads TGTGCCAGCAGCCCCGGGACGTTTCCCTACGAGCAGTACTTC. Translation: CASSPGTFPYEQYF.

This rearrangement joins TRBV21-1 to TRBJ2-1; the listed D gene, TRBD2, was not tested against the DNA. TRBV21-1 corresponds to a pseudogene. This CDR3 is built from 15 residues. The CDR3 loop reads CASSKTGGSFNEQFF. CDR3 coding DNA: TGTGCCAGCAGCAAGACGGGAGGGTCTTTCAATGAGCAGTTCTTC.

The chain carries TRBV29-1 and TRBJ2-7, with no clear D. The CDR3 runs 12 residues. Germline loops: CDR1 SQVTM, CDR2 ANQGSEA. Trimming took 1 base from V and 2 from J, leaving 6 bases between them. The chain's CDR3 is CSVEAPPYEQYF. The CDR3 region has the DNA TGCAGCGTTGAAGCGCCACCCTACGAGCAGTACTTC.

The rearrangement uses TRBV12-3 or TRBV12-4 and TRBJ2-7; D ambiguous. This CDR3 is 12 amino acids long. Trimming removed 5 bases from V and 5 bases from J, with 10 bases in between. The DNA of the CDR3 is TGTGCCAGCAGTCATACTCCCCACGAGCAGTACTTC. Protein sequence: CASSHTPHEQYF.

The chain uses TRBV6-5 and TRBJ1-2, with D possibly matching TRBD1 (6 bases). CDR1 MNHEY and CDR2 SVGAGI come from the germline V gene. V lost 6 bases, J lost 6 bases, and 17 bases lay in between. The CDR3 is made up of 14 amino acids. In DNA, the CDR3 is TGTGCCAGCAGCGACGGGACAAGAAACGATGGCTACACCTTC. Its protein product is CASSDGTRNDGYTF.

About this clonotype itself: A much larger clone lies a single base off, so this may be a read error. CDR3 coding DNA: TGCAGTGCTAGAGCTAGACTAGCGGGTAACTACAATGAGCAGTACTTC. Its translation: CSARARLAGNYNEQYF. The chain combines TRBV20-1 with TRBJ2-7, with 10 bases lining up with TRBD2. Trimming at V came to 1 base and at J to 7 bases, leaving 13 bases not matched to a gene. The CDR3 sequence is 16 residues long. CDR1 is DFQATT, CDR2 SNEGSKA, per germline (reference sequence).

The chain is built from TRBV29-1 and TRBJ2-3; D not certain. V was trimmed by 6 bases and J by 3 bases, leaving 10 bases between them. CDR3 length: 12 residues. Germline assignment: CDR1 SQVTM and CDR2 ANQGSEA. CDR3 nucleotides: TGCAGCGTACAGTTGGAAACAGATACGCAGTATTTT. Translated: CSVQLETDTQYF.

V is TRBV12-3 or TRBV12-4 and J is TRBJ1-1; no firm D call. The CDR3 is 12 residues long. V shed 5 bases and J shed 5 bases, with 9 bases lying between them. The DNA of the CDR3 is TGTGCCAGCAGTCCAAGTTGGACTGAAGCTTTCTTT. This sequence encodes CASSPSWTEAFF.

This chain joins TRBV18 and TRBJ1-1; D is ambiguous. Germline V lookup: CDR1 KGHSH, CDR2 LQKENI. V was pared by 10 bases and J by 1 base, with 16 bases between. The CDR3 runs 14 residues. The CDR3 DNA follows: TGTGCCACCTCTATGTGGGGAGCGAACACTGAAGCTTTCTTT. Amino acid sequence: CATSMWGANTEAFF.

This clonotype was counted a few times. The genes are TRBV5-1 and TRBJ2-5, with 7 bases identical to TRBD2. The CDR3 length is 15 residues. Unmatched junction bases numbered 17, after V lost 4 bases and J lost 11 bases. CDR1 is SGHRS, CDR2 YFSETQ, per germline. The CDR3 protein is CASSVRDYGYNEQYF. The CDR3 region has the DNA TGCGCCAGCAGCGTCCGGGACTATGGTTACAATGAGCAGTACTTC. The full variable domain, in which reference TRBV5-1 and TRBJ2-5 provide the parts outside the CDR3, is KAGVTQTPRYLIKTRGQQVTLSCSPISGHRSVSWYQQTPGQGLQFLFEYFSETQRNKGNFPGRFSGRQFSNSRSEMNVSTLELGDSALYLCASSVRDYGYNEQYFGPGTRLLVL.

This clonotype was seen a handful of times. The chain has TRBV6-6 and TRBJ2-5; 7 nucleotides agree with TRBD2. The V gene end was trimmed by 7 bases and the J gene end by 3 bases; junction bases not matched to a gene: 5. This CDR3 has 13 residues. Germline CDR1 reads MNHNY; CDR2 reads SVGAGI (reference sequence). As DNA, the CDR3 is TGTGCCAGCACCGGACTAGTGAAAGAGACCCAGTACTTC. Translation gives CASTGLVKETQYF.

V gene TRBV4-3 combines with J gene TRBJ2-7, with 7 bases aligning to TRBD1. The CDR3 is made up of 14 amino acids. The ends lost 0 bases at V and 2 bases at J; junction bases unmatched: 1. The germline CDR1 and CDR2 sequences are LGHNA and YSLEER. In nucleotides, the CDR3 is TGCGCCAGCAGCCAAGAGCAGGGGGCCTACGAGCAGTACTTC. It yields the protein CASSQEQGAYEQYF.

This rearrangement joins TRBV5-1 to TRBJ2-2, with D tentatively TRBD1 (6 bases). Germline lookup yields CDR1 SGHRS and CDR2 YFSETQ. Trimming pared 4 bases from V and 7 bases from J, leaving 20 bases between. The length of the CDR3 is 16 residues. The CDR3 nucleotides read TGCGCCAGCAGCAGCGGAGTAGGGAAGGGGGACGGGGAGCTGTTTTTT. It is translated as CASSSGVGKGDGELFF.

The chain links TRBV28 to TRBJ2-3, with D tentatively TRBD2 (6 bases). Germline loops: CDR1 MDHEN, CDR2 SYDVKM. The CDR3 contains 17 residues. The V end lost 3 bases, the J end lost 2 bases, and 18 bases lay between the germline ends. CDR3 residues: CASSFRRSTGVTDTQYF. The CDR3 DNA follows: TGTGCCAGCAGTTTTAGAAGGTCGACGGGAGTCACAGATACGCAGTATTTT.

This clonotype was observed a handful of times. The chain recombines TRBV29-1 with TRBJ2-1; unclear D gene. CDR1 and CDR2 from the germline V gene are SQVTM and ANQGSEA. V lost 6 bases to trimming and J lost 2 bases, with 11 bases between them. CDR3 size: 13 residues. CDR3 residues: CSVRSATYNEQFF. The CDR3, as DNA: TGCAGCGTACGGAGTGCTACCTACAATGAGCAGTTCTTC.

This chain uses TRBV6-5 with TRBJ1-4; 9 nucleotides agree with TRBD1. V dropped 2 bases and J dropped 0; count of bases not matched to a gene: 7. Per the germline V gene, CDR1 is MNHEY and CDR2 is SVGAGI. This CDR3 contains 18 residues. This chain's CDR3 is CASSYAGTGTPTNEKLFF. Here the CDR3 DNA reads TGTGCCAGCAGTTACGCCGGGACAGGGACCCCAACTAATGAAAAACTGTTTTTT.

The chain employs TRBV5-1 and TRBJ1-1; D uncertain. The CDR3 runs 15 residues. Germline CDR1 is SGHRS and CDR2 is YFSETQ. V lost 4 bases, J lost 4 bases, and 17 bases lay in between. CDR3 bases: TGCGCCAGCAGCGTCGGACGCCTAACGAGCACTGAAGCTTTCTTT. Residues: CASSVGRLTSTEAFF.